This TCR beta chain was sequenced for a study of vaccination and CD4 T cells after COVID-19. Study-wide background: Cellular stimulation was performed using overlapping spike peptides derived from SARS-CoV-2, HCoV-NL63, HCoV-OC43 and HCoV-229E.

With respect to this clonotype: Antigen unknown.

Indicated treatment: roughly ten-day PBMC culture with coronavirus spike peptide pools or control peptides (ViraFEST assay). Cultured CD4+ T cells had their DNA profiled by the Oncomine TCR Beta short-read assay. From cultured CD4+ T cells, genomic DNA was extracted. MiXCR was run by TCRdb on the PCR reads, yielding one entry per CDR3 protein. The data show about 15,000 distinct CDR3 sequences, approximately 53% seen once. The origin of this receptor is a human donor who had recovered from COVID-19. Sequenced input: CD4+ T cells from blood, cultured in vitro.

The CDR3, as DNA: TGTGCCAGCCAACCCTGGGGGAGGGCAGTAAGCAACACTGAAGCTTTCTTT. Its translation: CASQPWGRAVSNTEAFF. The chain uses TRBV19 and TRBJ1-1; the D gene is possibly TRBD1 (5 bases). This CDR3 is built from 17 residues. CDR1 and CDR2 (germline): LNHDA, SQIVND (reference sequence). The germline V and J ends were trimmed by 9 bases and 2 bases, with 25 bases remaining between them.